This T cell receptor beta chain was sequenced in a study of technical replicates of blood from four donors. Generated by immunoSEQ multiplex PCR, the TCRdb table keeps only in-frame clones and is missing some. The sample lists about 50,000 clones; nearly 95% were seen once. In germline, CDR1 is MDHEN, CDR2 SYDVKM. V dropped 6 bases and J dropped 1; count of bases not matched to a gene: 5. This CDR3 region has 14 residues. Worth noting for this clone: The same CDR3 is also encoded by other DNA sequences in this sample.

The genes are TRBV28 and TRBJ1-1; 7 nucleotides agree with TRBD1. The sequence was collected from a human donor in good health. Some clones in this sample may be carry-over from other donors' samples. The sample was PBMCs. CDR3 protein: CASSPGQPNTEAFF. The CDR3 region has the DNA TGTGCCAGCAGCCCGGGACAGCCGAACACTGAAGCTTTCTTT.